This T cell receptor beta chain was sequenced during a study of blood T cell repertoires in COVID-19. Turning to the study itself: PBMCs, B-cell-depleted T cells, or T cells were the source of the cDNA or gDNA that made up the material.

Original data processing: Estimation of nucleated cell counts relied on the amplification of reference gene primers. Only in-frame clones appear in the TCRdb table, and some are missing; sequencing was by immunoSEQ multiplex PCR. Clonal size and the V and J genes are those of that table, whereas D and trimming came from the DNA. The table shows about 170,000 clones, with 83% occurring only once. Participants reported their clinical history, and cohort assignment relied on those reports. CDR3 length: 12 amino acids. Germline V gives CDR1 MDHEN, CDR2 SYDVKM. The V end was cut by 5 bases, the J end by 3 bases, with 7 bases between.

The chain links TRBV28 to TRBJ1-2; D might be TRBD1 (6 bases). The specimen sequenced was PBMCs or T cells enriched from blood (not recorded which). The TCR originated in a woman aged 45-65 years who had recovered from COVID-19. Here the CDR3 reads CASSAGDYGYTF. DNA of the CDR3: TGTGCCAGCAGTGCAGGGGACTATGGCTACACCTTC.